These T cell receptor beta chains were read from a single sample in a study of STAT3 mutations in large granular lymphocyte leukemia. Profiled with immunoSEQ multiplex PCR; TCRdb holds only in-frame clones, not every one. The sample records 3,500 to 5,500 clones, about 64% being singletons. Sequencing was performed on PBMCs. These receptors all stem from a human donor with T large granular lymphocyte leukemia. Some clones in this sample may be carry-over from other donors' samples. Both conserved end residues are part of each CDR3. The order of the fields is D gene, J gene, V gene, CDR3 length, clone size, CDR3 DNA, CDR3 protein. The D gene is left open where the match is weak. The listing skips clone size in some rows; elsewhere it reads once, few, many or a size class.

>TRBD2|TRBJ2-1|TRBV5-1|14|NA
TGCGCCAGCAGCTTGGACCTAGCGGGAGGGTGGCAGTTCTTC
CASSLDLAGGWQFF
>NA|TRBJ1-1|TRBV27|14|NA
TGTGCCAGTCGCGGGACATCCTTAGGGACTGAAGCTTTCTTT
CASRGTSLGTEAFF
>NA|TRBJ1-2|TRBV30|12|NA
TGTGCCTGGAGTGGGGGTAACTATGGCTACACCTTC
CAWSGGNYGYTF
>NA|TRBJ2-7|TRBV29-1|11|NA
TGCAGCGTTGAAGTTGTCCACGAGCAGTACTTC
CSVEVVHEQYF
>NA|TRBJ2-7|TRBV30|13|NA
TGTGCCTGGAGTTTCTTGGGGGGATCCGAGCAGTACTTC
CAWSFLGGSEQYF
>NA|TRBJ1-2|TRBV7-9|14|few
TGTGCCAGCAGCTTAACTACAGGGTACTATGGCTACACCTTC
CASSLTTGYYGYTF
>TRBD2|TRBJ2-7|TRBV29-1|14|NA
TGCAGCGTTGATGGCCTAGCGGGCACCTACGAGCAGTACTTC
CSVDGLAGTYEQYF
>NA|TRBJ1-1|TRBV25-1|13|NA
TGTGCCAGTTCCGGACACCTGAACACTGAAGCTTTCTTT
CASSGHLNTEAFF
>NA|TRBJ2-7|TRBV29-1|15|NA
TGCAGCGTTGAAGGAGGGCCTCAGGGGATATACGAGCAGTACTTC
CSVEGGPQGIYEQYF
>TRBD2|TRBJ2-7|TRBV29-1|13|NA
TGCAGCGTTGAGGGGACTAGCGGGTTCGAGCAGTACTTC
CSVEGTSGFEQYF
>NA|TRBJ2-7|TRBV4-3|13|NA
TGCGCCAGCAGCCAAGATCCAGACTACGAGCAGTACTTC
CASSQDPDYEQYF
>TRBD1|TRBJ1-1|TRBV5-1|15|once
TGCGCCAGCAGCCCGACGGACAGGGGTTGGACTGAAGCTTTCTTT
CASSPTDRGWTEAFF
>TRBD1|TRBJ2-7|TRBV6-6|13|NA
TGTGCCAGTCGACAGGGGAACCCCTACGAGCAGTACTTC
CASRQGNPYEQYF
>TRBD1|TRBJ2-7|TRBV27|15|few
TGTGCCAGCAGTTTAAGGGGGACAGCCCTCTACGAGCAGTACTTC
CASSLRGTALYEQYF
>TRBD2|TRBJ2-7|TRBV5-1|14|NA
TGCGCCAGCAGGTCGGGAGGGCCCCTTGTCGAGCAGTACTTC
CASRSGGPLVEQYF
>NA|TRBJ2-7|TRBV7-9|12|once
TGTGCCAGCAGCTTAGGACACGGCGAGCAGTACTTC
CASSLGHGEQYF
>NA|TRBJ1-2|TRBV5-1|14|NA
TGCGCCAGCAGCCAGGACGGAATTCACTATGGCTACACCTTC
CASSQDGIHYGYTF
>NA|TRBJ1-1|TRBV30|13|once
TGTGCCTGGAGTCGGCAGACGAACACTGAAGCTTTCTTT
CAWSRQTNTEAFF
>NA|TRBJ2-7|TRBV5-1|15|NA
TGCGCCAGCAGCTTGGATAGGAAGGGATCCTACGAGCAGTACTTC
CASSLDRKGSYEQYF
>NA|TRBJ2-7|TRBV7-2|12|NA
TGTGCCAGCAGCTCCCGCTGGACCGAGCAGTACTTC
CASSSRWTEQYF
>TRBD2|TRBJ2-3|TRBV18|14|NA
TGTGCCAGCTCACCGGGACTAGGCCCCGATACGCAGTATTTT
CASSPGLGPDTQYF
>NA|TRBJ2-7|TRBV10-3|12|few
TGTGCCATCAGTGAGTCCAGGATGGAGCAGTACTTC
CAISESRMEQYF
>NA|TRBJ2-3|TRBV30|14|few
TGTGCCTGGAGTGTACTCGGGCGGGCAGATACGCAGTATTTT
CAWSVLGRADTQYF
>NA|TRBJ1-3|TRBV7-9|15|NA
TGTGCCAGCAGCTTAGGGCAGGGGCCTGGAAACACCATATATTTT
CASSLGQGPGNTIYF
>NA|TRBJ2-7|TRBV7-9|15|NA
TGTGCCAGCAGCTTAGGGGGTAAGCGCTCCTACGAGCAGTACTTC
CASSLGGKRSYEQYF
>TRBD2|TRBJ2-7|TRBV2|15|few
TGTGCCAGCAGGCCCGGACTAGCGGGAGACTACGAGCAGTACTTC
CASRPGLAGDYEQYF
>TRBD2|TRBJ2-5|TRBV4-1|15|medium-sized
TGCGCCAGCAGCCAAGGGGTAGCGGGCGGTGAGACCCAGTACTTC
CASSQGVAGGETQYF
>NA|TRBJ1-2|TRBV7-9|13|NA
TGTGCCAGCAGCTTAGCCGGGACGTATGGCTACACCTTC
CASSLAGTYGYTF
>NA|TRBJ2-5|TRBV4-2|15|NA
TGTGCCAGCAGCCTCGGGAGCTCCCCCCAAGAGACCCAGTACTTC
CASSLGSSPQETQYF
>NA|TRBJ1-5|TRBV30|14|NA
TGTGCCTGGAGCGTGGGTCGGGGCAATCAGCCCCAGCATTTT
CAWSVGRGNQPQHF
>NA|TRBJ2-7|TRBV5-8|15|NA
TGTGCCAGCAGCCCCACCCTTGGGGGCTGGGACGAGCAGTACTTC
CASSPTLGGWDEQYF
>NA|TRBJ2-5|TRBV18|15|NA
TGTGCCAGCTCACCACCGGGGGGAGAGTCCGAGACCCAGTACTTC
CASSPPGGESETQYF
>NA|TRBJ1-1|TRBV5-1|14|few
TGCGCCAGCAGCTTGTTGTCGGGGAACACTGAAGCTTTCTTT
CASSLLSGNTEAFF
>NA|TRBJ1-2|TRBV9|12|NA
TGTGCCAGCAGCAAGCAGGGATATGGCTACACCTTC
CASSKQGYGYTF
>NA|TRBJ1-6|TRBV5-6|18|NA
TGTGCCAGCAGCTTCACGGATCCTTTGAGCTCCTATAATTCACCCCTCCACTTT
CASSFTDPLSSYNSPLHF